This paragraph covers one T cell receptor (beta chain) sequence. Its antigen is unknown. Base quality data are lacking; no much larger clone is found one base away. Using the deep immunoSEQ assay, multiplex PCR amplified TCR CDR3 regions from genomic DNA. Extracted genomic DNA from each cell subset was spread evenly across all wells of several immunoSEQ 96-well plates, with each plate serving as a replicate. Each replicate PCR for sorted subsets received around 210 ng genomic DNA, equal to tens of thousands of T cell genomes. Purified libraries were measured with a Qubit 3.0 fluorometer, size-checked on a Bioanalyzer 2100, and measured again with the KAPA Library Quantification kit. A separate single-read 150-cycle Illumina NextSeq 550 flow cell was used to sequence each immunoSEQ 96-well plate. As for the original processing: Because only junctional sequences without quality scores were contained in the immunoSEQ output, filtering matching that applied to full-length reads could not be performed. Sequences were annotated with PyIR, a Python wrapper for IgBLAST v1.9, and V/J genes and CDR3 were assigned using IMGT germline references. Reads were removed for weak V/J assignments (E-value above 1e-6), missing CDR3, stop codons, out-of-frame junctions, or ambiguous translated residues. V3J clonotypes were defined as sequences sharing an identical inferred V gene, J gene, and CDR3 amino acid sequence. Percentage overlap between repertoires was computed as shared unique clonotypes divided by the size of the smaller repertoire. RTK rarefaction, the Chao1 estimator, and Recon v2.1 estimates of unobserved clonotypes were used to assess repertoire richness. Generation probabilities for all TCRbeta clonotypes obtained by the gDNA method from a few donors were computed using OLGA. Imported from immuneACCESS, the table was reduced by TCRdb to in-frame sequences with V and J called. These copies leave out some clones; in studies compared against another copy, an unresolved V gene accounts for under half, and the cause of the remainder is not known. The V and J calls and clone size come from that table; D and trimming were worked out from the DNA. This sample comprises over a million clones, around 97% of them detected only once. Of the sample, 1.2% falls within the top ten clones.

The donors were healthy, HIV-negative adults with no recently reported acute infections or vaccinations. Only Caucasian adults living in Nashville, Tennessee, USA were represented among the donors. CD4+ T cells were enriched through magnetic negative selection, after which naive cells were positively selected on CD45RA and the remaining negative fraction served as the memory subset. After blood collection by leukapheresis, PBMCs were isolated using Ficoll-Histopaque density gradient centrifugation and then cryopreserved in the vapor phase of liquid nitrogen. Purity and quantity of every magnetically sorted T cell population were checked by analytical flow cytometry. From each sorted fraction, genomic DNA was isolated and quantified by UV absorbance on a Nanodrop 2000c. CDR1 and CDR2, per the germline V gene, are KGHSH and LQKENI. After removal of 8 bases from V and 3 bases from J, the junction retains 6 bases not matched to a gene. The CDR3 measures 13 amino acids from cysteine to phenylalanine. The DNA shown is the 39-base CDR3, in frame from base 1.

This sample is part of a study of shared clonotypes between healthy human individuals (dated by TCRdb to 2018 to 2020). Concerning the study at large: Three men and a couple of women, aged 18 to 49 years, made up the cohort. For each donor, three plates each were used for CD4 naive and CD4 memory, two plates were used for CD8 naive, and one plate was used for CD8 memory. Blood TCR repertoires of roughly five healthy adults were deeply sequenced to estimate repertoire size and the extent of clonotype sharing between individuals. To increase sequencing depth and limit assay-specific biases, different laboratories used diverse techniques to prepare libraries and sequence TCR repertoires. Each donor's leukapheresis produced roughly between roughly 0.9 and 8.9 billion PBMCs.

Results the study describes overall, beyond this receptor: Pairwise subsampling led to the expectation that sequencing depth would affect the degree of clonotype sharing among donors. Compared with non-shared clonotypes, the clonotypes found in all four sorted-subset donors had higher generation probabilities. Larger estimated clonotype richness was generally found for naive subsets than for memory subsets. The genetic and exposure-history diversity represented was limited by the small number of donors. Sampling was restricted to blood, and TCR repertoires in tissues likely differ from the TCR repertoires found in blood. Around 5% of naive CD4, 3.5% of naive CD8, approximately 2% of memory CD4, and 0.4% of memory CD8 clonotypes were shared across several donors. Incomplete sequencing was indicated by rarefaction of sorted-subset datasets, despite the large sequencing depth.

Sequenced material: naive CD4+ T cells sorted from blood. Explained via the paper, the cell subset or site label denotes: CD45RA+ positively selected. The TCR sequence derives from a man aged 25-45 years in good health. This receptor chain uses TRBV18 and TRBJ2-5; the central 7 bases match TRBD2. Here is the DNA: TGTGCCAGCCAGAGCGGGATTAAAGAGACCCAGTACTTC. It codes for CASQSGIKETQYF.